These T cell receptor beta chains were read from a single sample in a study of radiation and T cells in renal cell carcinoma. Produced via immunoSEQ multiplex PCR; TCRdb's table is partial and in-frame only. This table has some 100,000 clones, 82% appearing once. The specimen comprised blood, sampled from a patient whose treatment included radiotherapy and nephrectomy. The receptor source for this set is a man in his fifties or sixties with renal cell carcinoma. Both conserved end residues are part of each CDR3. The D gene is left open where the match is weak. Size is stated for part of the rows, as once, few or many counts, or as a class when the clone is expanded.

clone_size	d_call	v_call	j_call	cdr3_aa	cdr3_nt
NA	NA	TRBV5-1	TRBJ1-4	CASSLAAQGVEKLFF	TGCGCCAGCAGCTTGGCCGCACAGGGAGTGGAAAAACTGTTTTTT
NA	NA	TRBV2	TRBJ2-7	CASRRRVDRTYEQYF	TGTGCCAGCAGGAGGAGGGTAGATAGGACCTACGAGCAGTACTTC
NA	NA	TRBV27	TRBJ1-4	CASSPRRGGEKKLFF	TGTGCCAGCAGTCCCCGGAGGGGCGGCGAAAAAAAACTGTTTTTT
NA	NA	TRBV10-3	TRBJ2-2	CAISERGDEAGELFF	TGTGCCATCAGTGAGAGGGGAGATGAAGCCGGGGAGCTGTTTTTT
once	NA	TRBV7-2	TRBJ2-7	CASSLGPGYEQYF	TGTGCCAGCAGCTTAGGACCCGGCTACGAGCAGTACTTC
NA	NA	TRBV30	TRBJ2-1	CAWTGLSSYNEQFF	TGTGCCTGGACGGGGCTGAGCTCCTACAATGAGCAGTTCTTC
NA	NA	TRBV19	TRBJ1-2	CASSIGLNYGYTF	TGTGCCAGTAGTATAGGACTGAACTATGGCTACACCTTC
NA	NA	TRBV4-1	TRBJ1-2	CASSQRASYGYTF	TGCGCCAGCAGCCAAAGGGCCTCCTATGGCTACACCTTC
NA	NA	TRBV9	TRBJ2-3	CASSAVIGAGTDTQYF	TGTGCCAGCAGCGCCGTCATCGGAGCGGGCACAGATACGCAGTATTTT
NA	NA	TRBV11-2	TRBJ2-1	CASSSGDEQFF	TGTGCCAGCAGTTCAGGTGATGAGCAGTTCTTC
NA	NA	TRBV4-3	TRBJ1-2	CASSHQRGPGRDYGYTF	TGCGCCAGCAGCCACCAACGCGGTCCAGGGAGGGACTATGGCTACACCTTC
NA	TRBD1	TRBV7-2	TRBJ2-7	CASSTGQQHDYEQYF	TGTGCCAGCAGCACGGGACAGCAGCATGACTACGAGCAGTACTTC
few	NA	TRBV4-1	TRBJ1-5	CASSQEKGGSNQPQHF	TGCGCCAGCAGCCAAGAAAAGGGCGGGAGCAATCAGCCCCAGCATTTT
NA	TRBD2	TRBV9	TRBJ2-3	CASSVGLADTDTQYF	TGTGCCAGCAGCGTAGGACTAGCGGACACAGATACGCAGTATTTT
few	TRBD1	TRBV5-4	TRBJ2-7	CASSLPRQGRKQYF	TGTGCCAGCAGCTTGCCCCGACAGGGTCGCAAGCAGTACTTC
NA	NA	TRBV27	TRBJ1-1	CASRPRQGLGDGAFF	TGTGCCAGCAGGCCACGGCAGGGTCTTGGGGATGGAGCTTTCTTT
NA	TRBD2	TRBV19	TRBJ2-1	CASSTLGGRTVFNEQFF	TGTGCCAGTAGTACCCTAGGCGGGAGGACGGTCTTTAATGAGCAGTTCTTC
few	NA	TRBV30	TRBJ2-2	CASRGASNTGELFF	TGTGCCTCTAGGGGTGCGTCGAACACCGGGGAGCTGTTTTTT
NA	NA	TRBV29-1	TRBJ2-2	CSVELLAENTGELFF	TGCAGCGTTGAGCTTCTAGCCGAGAACACCGGGGAGCTGTTTTTT
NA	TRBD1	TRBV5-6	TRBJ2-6	CASSSRDRGPGANVLTF	TGTGCCAGCAGCTCCCGGGACAGGGGGCCTGGGGCCAACGTCCTGACTTTC
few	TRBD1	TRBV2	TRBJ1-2	CASSEASTGDGYTF	TGTGCCAGCAGTGAAGCGTCGACAGGGGATGGCTACACCTTC
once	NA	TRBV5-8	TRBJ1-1	CASSRRWGTEAFF	TGTGCCAGCAGCAGGCGTTGGGGCACTGAAGCTTTCTTT
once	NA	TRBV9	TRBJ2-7	CASSAGGLGTEQYF	TGTGCCAGCAGCGCTGGGGGACTCGGGACCGAGCAGTACTTC
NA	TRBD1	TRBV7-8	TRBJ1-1	CASSQQGGNTEAFF	TGTGCCAGCAGCCAACAGGGGGGGAACACTGAAGCTTTCTTT
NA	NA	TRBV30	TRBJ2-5	CAWSVLGGSPGETQYF	TGTGCCTGGAGTGTATTAGGCGGGTCTCCAGGGGAGACCCAGTACTTC
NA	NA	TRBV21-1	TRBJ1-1	CASSIQGGGDTEAFF	TGTGCCAGCAGCATTCAGGGGGGAGGCGACACTGAAGCTTTCTTT